The present entry profiles one T cell receptor beta chain with its context. The data originate from a study of blood T cell repertoires in COVID-19. Study background: Both acute and convalescent COVID-19 samples were obtained from the United States, Italy and Spain. PBMCs, B-cell-depleted T cells, or T cells provided the cDNA or gDNA that made up the material.

In the source study's methods: Quantification of nucleated cells was approximated via reference gene primer amplification. This table comes from immunoSEQ multiplex PCR, and its TCRdb copy is limited to in-frame clones, with some not included. From that table come the V and J calls and clone size; the DNA was used to work out D and trimming. The table records 120,000 to 150,000 clones, almost 85% of them present only once. V was clipped by 6 bases and J by 6 bases; unmatched bases: 11. Per germline, CDR1 MNHEY and CDR2 SVGAGI. CDR3 length: 14 amino acids. The TCR originated in a man aged 50 or older with acute or convalescent COVID-19. Sequencing input: peripheral blood. The chain employs TRBV6-5 and TRBJ2-7; 7 bases align to TRBD1. DNA for the CDR3: TGTGCCAGCAGGAGTGGACAGGTTCTGGGCGAGCAGTACTTC. This translates into CASRSGQVLGEQYF.